This record covers a single T cell receptor beta chain. Drawing of peripheral blood yielded about 10 milliliters from each donor. Per the germline V gene, CDR1 is SEHNR and CDR2 is FQNEAQ (reference sequence). This CDR3 region has 12 residues. V dropped 5 bases and J dropped 5 bases, with 9 bases sitting between them. The data derive from a study of blood T cells in healthy people across ages. PCR was performed a second time for about 6 to 12 cycles using a sample-barcoded 5' primer and a J-beta primer mix. The template-switch adaptor, which had 12 random nucleotides, put a tag on each cDNA molecule. Using its own MiXCR run on the 5' RACE reads, TCRdb lists one record per CDR3 protein. Of fewer than 900,000 distinct CDR3 sequences in the sample, 45% to 50% were seen once.

The chain carries TRBV7-9 and TRBJ1-1; D is unclear. The specimen was blood. The source is a woman aged 55-70 years in good health. CDR3 sequence reads: CASSVTRTEAFF. DNA of the CDR3: TGTGCCAGCAGCGTAACCAGGACTGAAGCTTTCTTT.